A single sample gave rise to the 3 T cell receptor beta chains below, sequenced in a study of blood T cell repertoires in COVID-19. This table comes from immunoSEQ multiplex PCR, and its TCRdb copy is limited to in-frame clones, with some not included. The sample lists about 250,000 clones, around four fifths seen once, with roughly 8.6% in the top ten. Sequencing was carried out using peripheral blood. These receptors all come from a man between 40 and 49 years old with active or convalescent COVID-19.

The table lists this clone with a count of one. This sequence joins TRBV6-2 or TRBV6-3 and TRBJ2-7; a weak D match, TRBD1 (6 bases). The CDR3 covers 14 residues. V was cut by 5 bases and J by 2 bases, with 13 bases left in between. The germline gives CDR1 MNHEY, CDR2 SVGEGT. This CDR3 is CASSDPQGPYEQYF. The DNA for the CDR3 is TGTGCCAGCAGTGACCCTCAGGGGCCCTACGAGCAGTACTTC.

For the CDR3, the DNA is TGCAGCGTTAAGGGGGCTGGCAATCAGCCCCAGCATTTT. Its protein is CSVKGAGNQPQHF. The chain is built from TRBV29-1 and TRBJ1-5; 7 bases line up with TRBD1. Germline CDR1 and CDR2: SQVTM and ANQGSEA. This CDR3 has 13 amino acids. V dropped 5 bases and J dropped 2; count of bases not matched to a gene: 3.

This clone was recorded only once. The chain couples TRBV30 to TRBJ2-3, with TRBD1 identical over 9 bases. This CDR3 has 15 amino acids. The J segment lost 1 base and the V segment lost 7 bases, leaving 9 bases of the junction unmatched. In germline, CDR1 is GTSNPN, CDR2 SVGIG (reference sequence). CDR3 amino acids: CAFRAGTGRTDTQYF. In DNA form, the CDR3 reads TGTGCCTTCCGTGCCGGGACAGGGCGCACAGATACGCAGTATTTT.